This T cell receptor beta chain stems from a study of T cell repertoires in cytomegalovirus infection (dated by TCRdb to between 2019 and 2020). With regard to the full study: The peptide stimulations were aimed at well-studied HLA-B-restricted epitopes as well as recently identified HLA-C-restricted CMV epitopes, whose presentation resists viral immunomodulation. Because public TCR beta signatures pointed to carriage of CMV infection together with the matching HLA type, the HLA type of each donor mattered for the analysis. Overall results and qualifications from the work: The ex vivo response was dominated by HLA-C-restricted CMV-specific TCR beta clonotypes, which also provided the single most frequent clonotype in two of eight donors. In both this cohort and an independent cohort of under 450 donors, the cumulative frequency of public TCR beta family members distinguished carriers of CMV infection plus the relevant HLA type.

Interpreted using the paper, the treatment or condition label stands for: in vitro stimulation with specific CMV peptide epitopes to enrich CMV-specific T cells. This clonotype was recorded a few times. It lacks a known antigen. No much larger clonotype is one base removed from it; base qualities were not supplied. The CDR3 goes from the cysteine to the phenylalanine over 15 residues. Only the CDR3 portion is preserved as DNA: 45 bases, with reading frame beginning at the first base. Via the germline V gene, CDR1 is SGHVS and CDR2 FQNEAQ. Trimming accounts for 5 bases at V and 2 bases at J, while the number of junction bases matched to no gene is 4. The listed sequencing device is Illumina HiSeq 1500. The public reads were reprocessed in TCRdb via fastp at Q25 and MiXCR, keeping in-frame beta chains. Rows with a matching CDR3 protein are joined into one entry that keeps the most common DNA and genes. The sample data list hundreds of thousands of distinct CDR3 sequences, and roughly 43% of these were observed just once. 35% to 50% of the sample belongs to the ten largest clones.

Recombination connected TRBV7-8 to TRBJ2-1; 9 bases in the junction line up with TRBD2. Sequenced material: cultured PBMCs, taken from culture after CMV antigen stimulation. The TCR was taken from a human donor in good health (CMV status not recorded). Some clones in this sample may be carry-over from other donors' samples. CDR3 protein: CASSVSGGPYNEQFF. In nucleotides, the sequence is TGTGCCAGCAGCGTGAGCGGGGGGCCCTACAATGAGCAGTTCTTC.